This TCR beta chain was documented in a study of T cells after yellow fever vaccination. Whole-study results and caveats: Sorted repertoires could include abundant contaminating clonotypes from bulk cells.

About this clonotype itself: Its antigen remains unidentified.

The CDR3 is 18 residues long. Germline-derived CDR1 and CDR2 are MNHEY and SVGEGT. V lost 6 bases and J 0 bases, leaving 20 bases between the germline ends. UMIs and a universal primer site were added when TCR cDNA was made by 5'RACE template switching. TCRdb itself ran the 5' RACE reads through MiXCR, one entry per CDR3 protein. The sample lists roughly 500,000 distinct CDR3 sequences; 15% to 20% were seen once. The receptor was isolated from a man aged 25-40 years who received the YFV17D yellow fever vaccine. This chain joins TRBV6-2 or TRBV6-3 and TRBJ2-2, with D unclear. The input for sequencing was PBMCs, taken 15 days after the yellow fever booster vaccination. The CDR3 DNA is TGTGCCAGCAGACCTTCCGGGCCAATTACTTCGAACACCGGGGAGCTGTTTTTT. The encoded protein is CASRPSGPITSNTGELFF.